Below, 24 T cell receptor beta chains from the same sample are listed, as sequenced in a study of blood T cell repertoires in COVID-19. Only in-frame clones appear in the TCRdb table, and some are missing; sequencing was by immunoSEQ multiplex PCR. The data show a few hundred thousand clones, 87% seen once. The sequenced sample was peripheral blood. Receptor source: a man aged 18 to 30 with active or convalescent COVID-19.

The chain combines TRBV2 with TRBJ1-1, with D tentatively TRBD1 (6 bases). Trimming took off 1 base at V and 10 bases at J, with 16 bases between the two ends. Germline V gives CDR1 SNHLY, CDR2 FYNNEI. The length of the CDR3 is 14 residues. The CDR3 DNA reads TGTGCCAGCAGTGAAGGTGCCGCCAGGGGCCTAGCTTTCTTT. Its protein product is CASSEGAARGLAFF.

The CDR3 protein is CASSWTGGRSEKLFF. For the CDR3, the DNA is TGTGCCAGCAGTTGGACAGGGGGCCGTAGTGAAAAACTGTTTTTT. The V and J genes are TRBV28 and TRBJ1-4; 11 nucleotides align to TRBD1. The CDR3 extends over 15 amino acids. Trimming removed 4 bases from V and 7 bases from J; junction bases left unmatched: 5. Germline CDR1 is MDHEN and CDR2 is SYDVKM.

This chain connects TRBV27 to TRBJ2-3, with D unclear. Trimming shortened V by 2 bases and J by 0 bases, and 6 bases separated the two germline ends. CDR1 MNHEY and CDR2 SMNVEV come from the germline V gene (reference sequence). This CDR3 comprises 14 residues. The CDR3 here is CASSLEYSTDTQYF. The DNA for the CDR3 is TGTGCCAGCAGTTTAGAGTATAGCACAGATACGCAGTATTTT.

This chain uses TRBV30 with TRBJ1-2; possible D gene TRBD1, 5 bases. CDR1 and CDR2 (germline): GTSNPN, SVGIG (reference sequence). Trimming took 3 bases from V and 1 from J, leaving 9 bases between them. This CDR3 spans 13 amino acids. In DNA, the CDR3 is TGTGCCTGGAGGATAAGGGGTAACTATGGCTACACCTTC. This encodes CAWRIRGNYGYTF.

The chain couples TRBV13 to TRBJ1-1; D is uncertain. The CDR3 contains 14 residues. CDR1 is PRHDT and CDR2 is FYEKMQ in the germline V gene (reference sequence). Trimming stripped 1 base from V and 1 base from J, with 7 bases between. The CDR3 DNA sequence: TGTGCCAGCAGCTTAGTTGGGCCGAACACTGAAGCTTTCTTT. Protein sequence: CASSLVGPNTEAFF.

This clone was seen only once. This chain joins TRBV6-5 and TRBJ1-1; 7 bases match TRBD1. Germline lookup yields CDR1 MNHEY and CDR2 SVGAGI. There are 15 residues in the CDR3. V dropped 1 base and J dropped 2; count of bases not matched to a gene: 4. The CDR3 sequence: CASSYLEGANTEAFF. DNA for the CDR3: TGTGCCAGCAGTTACTTAGAGGGGGCAAACACTGAAGCTTTCTTT.

This rearrangement joins TRBV13 to TRBJ2-1; TRBD2 agrees at 10 bases. CDR3 size: 14 residues. Germline V gives CDR1 PRHDT, CDR2 FYEKMQ (reference sequence). The trim removed 6 bases at V and 6 bases at J, leaving 5 bases unmatched. The CDR3 bases are TGTGCCAGCAGGCCTAGCGGGAGTATCAATGAGCAGTTCTTC. It is translated as CASRPSGSINEQFF. Together with reference TRBV13 and TRBJ2-1, the CDR3 gives the full variable domain: AAGVIQSPRHLIKEKRETATLKCYPIPRHDTVYWYQQGPGQDPQFLISFYEKMQSDKGSIPDRFSAQQFSDYHSELNMSSLELGDSALYFCASRPSGSINEQFFGPGTRLTVL.

The chain couples TRBV7-8 to TRBJ1-5; D is perhaps TRBD1 (5 bases). Germline CDR1 SGHVS, CDR2 FQNEAQ. V was shortened by 1 base and J by 6 bases, with 16 bases between the two germline ends. The CDR3 runs 16 residues. The CDR3 here is CASSLEGTRIAQPQHF. The CDR3 bases are TGTGCCAGCAGCTTAGAAGGGACTCGTATCGCTCAGCCCCAGCATTTT.

The V gene is TRBV6-5, the J gene TRBJ1-1; 11 nucleotides match TRBD1. V lost 2 bases, J lost 5 bases, and 7 bases stayed unmatched. The CDR3 runs 16 residues. Germline V gene lookup returns CDR1 MNHEY and CDR2 SVGAGI. DNA for the CDR3: TGTGCCAGCAGTTACGGACAGGGGGCGAGGGGTACTGAAGCTTTCTTT. It encodes CASSYGQGARGTEAFF.

The chain combines TRBV28 with TRBJ1-1; a weak D match, TRBD1 (5 bases). The germline CDR1 and CDR2 sequences are MDHEN and SYDVKM. CDR3 length: 13 amino acids. V dropped 4 bases and J dropped 1 base, with 7 bases sitting between them. Here the CDR3 reads CASSSGQNTEAFF. The CDR3 region has the DNA TGTGCCAGCAGTTCAGGACAGAACACTGAAGCTTTCTTT.

This clone has just one count. This chain connects TRBV6-1 to TRBJ1-4, with D uncertain. Germline CDR1 is MNHNS and CDR2 is SASEGT. The CDR3 is 12 amino acids. Between the trimmed V and J ends, which lost 5 bases and 13 bases, there was a span of 14 bases. The CDR3 DNA is TGTGCCAGCAGTCCCGGAGCGTGGCCACTGTTTTTT. Translating it yields CASSPGAWPLFF.

The CDR3 DNA sequence: TGTGCCAGCAGCCCCCAGCAGGGCGGGGCCAACGTCCTGACTTTC. Its translation is CASSPQQGGANVLTF. This rearrangement joins TRBV5-4 to TRBJ2-6, with TRBD1 as a possible D gene (5 bases). V dropped 4 bases and J dropped 4 bases, with 12 bases sitting between them. Per germline, CDR1 SGHNT and CDR2 YYREEE (reference sequence). The CDR3 runs 15 residues.

The rearrangement uses TRBV2 and TRBJ2-7; D uncertain. The ends were cut back, 2 bases at V and 1 base at J, with 9 bases in the middle. The CDR3 totals 14 residues. Germline V gene data show CDR1 as SNHLY and CDR2 as FYNNEI. The CDR3 reads CASSESRSSYEQYF. CDR3 DNA: TGTGCCAGCAGTGAATCCAGGTCTTCCTACGAGCAGTACTTC.

The chain links TRBV12-5 to TRBJ2-7, with a tentative D call TRBD2 (5 bases). Germline CDR1 and CDR2: LGHNT and FRNRAP. This CDR3 is 17 amino acids long. Trimming removed 4 bases at V and 4 bases at J, with 23 bases between. Here the CDR3 DNA reads TGTGCTAGTGGTTCATTTCTCGGACGGAGCGAGGGTTACGAGCAGTACTTC. Translating gives CASGSFLGRSEGYEQYF.

The chain links TRBV27 to TRBJ2-5, with TRBD1 matching 7 bases. There are 17 residues in the CDR3. The J segment lost 2 bases and the V segment lost 8 bases, leaving 17 bases of the junction unmatched. Germline lookup yields CDR1 MNHEY and CDR2 SMNVEV (reference sequence). CDR3 DNA sequence: TGTGCCAGCCTGTCATCCTATCCGGGACAGCGACAAGAGACCCAGTACTTC. The encoded protein is CASLSSYPGQRQETQYF.

The gene calls are TRBV7-9 and TRBJ1-1, with a tentative D call TRBD1 (5 bases). The CDR3 totals 10 residues. Trimming left V 8 bases short and J 5 bases short, with 6 bases between. The germline gives CDR1 SEHNR, CDR2 FQNEAQ (reference sequence). The CDR3: CASGGTEAFF. The CDR3 DNA follows: TGTGCCAGCGGGGGGACTGAAGCTTTCTTT.

This clone was counted once. The chain employs TRBV24-1 and TRBJ1-2; 7 bases line up with TRBD1. CDR1 and CDR2 (germline): KGHDR, SFDVKD. Trimming at V came to 4 bases and at J to 3 bases, leaving 1 base not matched to a gene. The CDR3 sequence is 13 residues long. The CDR3 DNA reads TGTGCCACCAGTGAGGACAGGTACTATGGCTACACCTTC. Amino acid sequence: CATSEDRYYGYTF.

This clone was found once. V and J are TRBV5-4 and TRBJ1-4; maybe TRBD1 (6 bases). CDR1 and CDR2 from the germline V gene are SGHNT and YYREEE (reference sequence). V dropped 5 bases and J dropped 3 bases, with 14 bases sitting between them. This CDR3 spans 15 amino acids. The CDR3 is CASRDSTRANEKLFF. The CDR3 coding sequence is TGTGCCAGCAGGGACAGCACTCGGGCTAATGAAAAACTGTTTTTT.

CDR3 DNA: TGCGCCAGCAGCCAAGGACTCGCGGGCCTAGCGGGAGGGACAAAGTTCTTC. Residues: CASSQGLAGLAGGTKFF. The rearrangement links TRBV4-1 to TRBJ2-1; 12 nucleotides align to TRBD2. The CDR3 sequence is 17 residues long. The V gene end was trimmed by 1 base and the J gene end by 14 bases; junction bases not matched to a gene: 15. Germline-derived CDR1 and CDR2 are MGHRA and YSYEKL.

The chain employs TRBV30 and TRBJ1-4; a possible D gene is TRBD1 (6 bases). Between the trimmed V and J ends, which lost 1 base and 8 bases, there was a span of 14 bases. The CDR3 loop spans 14 amino acids. Germline V lookup: CDR1 GTSNPN, CDR2 SVGIG (reference sequence). DNA of the CDR3: TGTGCCTGGAGTGGGACAGCTGAGGGGGAAAAACTGTTTTTT. This encodes CAWSGTAEGEKLFF.

The count of this clone is one. This sequence joins TRBV28 and TRBJ2-2; 9 positions agree with TRBD2. The CDR3 runs to 17 residues. Germline values: CDR1 MDHEN, CDR2 SYDVKM. V trimming: 5 bases; J trimming: 3 bases; junction bases outside the gene matches: 10. CDR3 sequence: CASSLGGLAGHTGELFF. In DNA form, the CDR3 reads TGTGCCAGCAGTCTGGGGGGGCTAGCGGGACACACCGGGGAGCTGTTTTTT.

V usage is TRBV28 and J usage is TRBJ2-1; TRBD2 aligns across 11 bases. The length of the CDR3 is 17 residues. In germline, CDR1 is MDHEN, CDR2 SYDVKM. The V segment lost 7 bases and the J segment 0 bases; nucleotides outside the gene matches: 8. The CDR3 DNA sequence: TGTGCCAGCACGGGACTAGCGGCAGACTTCTCCTACAATGAGCAGTTCTTC. It yields the protein CASTGLAADFSYNEQFF.

The chain links TRBV3-1 (or the pseudogene TRBV3-2) to TRBJ1-2; 11 bases match TRBD1. The CDR3 is made up of 16 amino acids. V trimming: 2 bases; J trimming: 6 bases; junction bases outside the gene matches: 8. CDR1 LGHDT and CDR2 YNNKEL come from the germline V gene (reference sequence). For the CDR3, the DNA is TGTGCCAGCAGCCAAATCGGCGGGACAGGGGGACATGGCTACACCTTC. Translating gives CASSQIGGTGGHGYTF.

The chain has TRBV6-2 or TRBV6-3 and TRBJ1-1; a weak D match, TRBD1 (5 bases). Per germline, CDR1 MNHEY and CDR2 SVGEGT. Trimming stripped 6 bases from V and 1 base from J, with 21 bases between. The length of the CDR3 is 17 residues. The CDR3 spells CASSPGFLGHQNTEAFF. The CDR3 DNA reads TGTGCCAGCAGCCCAGGCTTCCTCGGACACCAGAACACTGAAGCTTTCTTT.